The 10 T cell receptor beta chains reported below all come from one sample, sequenced in a study of T cell responses to AZD1222 COVID-19 vaccine. The protocol was immunoSEQ multiplex PCR, while the TCRdb copy is restricted to in-frame clones and leaves out a portion. The sample has 110,000 to 150,000 clones; approximately 92% are singletons. Sequenced material: peripheral blood, taken on day 0 of AZD1222 vaccination. The receptor source for this set is an adult in good health.

The CDR3 reads CASSSGQGAFMNTEAFF. DNA for the CDR3: TGCGCCAGCAGCTCGGGACAGGGGGCGTTCATGAACACTGAAGCTTTCTTT. This chain uses TRBV5-1 with TRBJ1-1; 12 nucleotides line up with TRBD1. Per the germline V gene, CDR1 is SGHRS and CDR2 is YFSETQ. Trimming removed 3 bases from V and 0 bases from J; junction bases left unmatched: 6. The CDR3 is 17 residues long. The variable domain in full, with the rest retrieved from reference TRBV5-1 and TRBJ1-1, is KAGVTQTPRYLIKTRGQQVTLSCSPISGHRSVSWYQQTPGQGLQFLFEYFSETQRNKGNFPGRFSGRQFSNSRSEMNVSTLELGDSALYLCASSSGQGAFMNTEAFFGQGTRLTVV.

This sequence joins TRBV6-5 and TRBJ2-1; no firm D call. Trimming removed 0 bases at V and 10 bases at J, with 10 bases between. In germline, CDR1 is MNHEY, CDR2 SVGAGI. This CDR3 has 13 residues. Written as DNA, the CDR3 is TGTGCCAGCAGTTACTCTCAGGATGGCGAGCAGTTCTTC. It yields the protein CASSYSQDGEQFF.

J is TRBJ1-3 and V is TRBV10-2; D might be TRBD1 (6 bases). Germline CDR1 reads WSHSY; CDR2 reads SAAADI. The CDR3 is 15 amino acids. Trimming shortened V by 3 bases and J by 4 bases, and 13 bases separated the two germline ends. The CDR3 is CASSDTGAMGNTIYF. The CDR3 DNA reads TGCGCCAGCAGTGATACGGGGGCTATGGGAAACACCATATATTTT.

The chain is built from TRBV11-3 and TRBJ1-1; a weak D match, TRBD1 (6 bases). CDR1 is SGHNT, CDR2 YENEEA, per germline. The CDR3 covers 12 residues. Trimming took off 4 bases at V and 6 bases at J, with 9 bases between the two ends. CDR3 coding DNA: TGTGCCAGCAGCTCCAAGGGGGCTGAAGCTTTCTTT. It specifies CASSSKGAEAFF.

The chain carries TRBV7-8 and TRBJ1-4; D gene unclear. This CDR3 spans 16 amino acids. Per germline, CDR1 SGHVS and CDR2 FQNEAQ. V was pared by 2 bases and J by 2 bases, with 12 bases between. CDR3 in amino acids: CASSLYTPPTNEKLFF. CDR3 bases: TGTGCCAGCAGCTTATACACTCCCCCCACTAATGAAAAACTGTTTTTT.

This chain connects TRBV27 to TRBJ1-6; D uncertain. Per the germline V gene, CDR1 is MNHEY and CDR2 is SMNVEV (reference sequence). The CDR3 extends over 13 amino acids. V shed 0 bases and J shed 10 bases, with 7 bases lying between them. CDR3 region: CASSLSRNSPLHF. CDR3 bases: TGTGCCAGCAGTTTATCTCGAAACTCACCCCTCCACTTT.

This clone occurred once. The chain employs TRBV27 and TRBJ2-7, with 10 bases fitting TRBD1. V shed 5 bases, J shed 7 bases, and the junction held 14 bases outside the gene matches. Germline V gene lookup returns CDR1 MNHEY and CDR2 SMNVEV (reference sequence). This CDR3 has 16 amino acids. In nucleotides, the CDR3 is TGTGCCAGCAGTCTTCTCTTGGGACAGGGGACGGGGGAGCAGTACTTC. It specifies CASSLLLGQGTGEQYF.

The chain is built from TRBV19 and TRBJ1-1, with D possibly TRBD1 on 5 matching bases. The CDR3 spans 15 residues. Germline V lookup: CDR1 LNHDA, CDR2 SQIVND (reference sequence). The V and J ends lost 4 bases and 2 bases respectively, with 14 bases between them. The CDR3 sequence is CASSNLRVGNTEAFF. Here the CDR3 DNA reads TGTGCCAGTAGTAACCTCAGGGTGGGAAACACTGAAGCTTTCTTT.

The gene calls are TRBV19 and TRBJ1-5; tentatively, D is TRBD1 (5 bases). V lost 1 base, J lost 0 bases, and 10 bases lay in between. The CDR3 sequence is 16 residues long. Germline V gene lookup returns CDR1 LNHDA and CDR2 SQIVND (reference sequence). CDR3 DNA: TGTGCCAGTAGTATAGGGGGACGGCCTAGCAATCAGCCCCAGCATTTT. It is translated as CASSIGGRPSNQPQHF.

J is TRBJ2-7 and V is TRBV2; 8 bases are a match to TRBD2. V was clipped by 7 bases and J by 6 bases; unmatched bases: 11. Per the germline V gene, CDR1 is SNHLY and CDR2 is FYNNEI. There are 14 residues in the CDR3. CDR3 nucleotides: TGTGCCAGCACCGCAGCGGGAGCCAGCTCCGAGCAGTACTTC. Protein product: CASTAAGASSEQYF.